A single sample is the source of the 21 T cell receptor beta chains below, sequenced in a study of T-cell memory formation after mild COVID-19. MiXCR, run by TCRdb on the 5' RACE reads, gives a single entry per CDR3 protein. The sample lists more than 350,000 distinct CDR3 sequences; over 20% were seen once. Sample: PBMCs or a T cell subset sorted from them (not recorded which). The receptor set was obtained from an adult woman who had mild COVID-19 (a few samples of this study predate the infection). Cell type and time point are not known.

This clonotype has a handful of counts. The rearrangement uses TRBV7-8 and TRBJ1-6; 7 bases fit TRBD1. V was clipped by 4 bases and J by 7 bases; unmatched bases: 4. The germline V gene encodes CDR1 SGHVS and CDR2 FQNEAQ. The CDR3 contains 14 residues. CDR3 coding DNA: TGTGCCAGCAGCTGGGGACAGACCAATTCACCCCTCCACTTT. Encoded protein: CASSWGQTNSPLHF.

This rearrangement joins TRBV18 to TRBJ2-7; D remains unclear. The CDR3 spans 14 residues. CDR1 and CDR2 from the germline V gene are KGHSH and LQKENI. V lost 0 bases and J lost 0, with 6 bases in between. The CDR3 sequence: CASSPPVSSYEQYF. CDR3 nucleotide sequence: TGTGCCAGCTCACCACCGGTTAGCTCCTACGAGCAGTACTTC.

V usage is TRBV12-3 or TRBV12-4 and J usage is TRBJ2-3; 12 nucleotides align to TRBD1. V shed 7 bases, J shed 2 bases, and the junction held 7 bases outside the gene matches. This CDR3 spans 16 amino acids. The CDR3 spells CASTAGTGGLTDTQYF. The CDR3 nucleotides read TGTGCCAGCACCGCCGGGACAGGGGGCCTCACAGATACGCAGTATTTT.

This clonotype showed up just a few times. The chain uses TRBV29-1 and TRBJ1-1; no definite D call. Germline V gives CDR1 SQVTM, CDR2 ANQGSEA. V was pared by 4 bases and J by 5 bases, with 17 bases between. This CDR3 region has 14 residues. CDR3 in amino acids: CSVGSTSLRTEAFF. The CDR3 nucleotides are TGCAGCGTTGGAAGCACCAGCCTAAGGACTGAAGCTTTCTTT.

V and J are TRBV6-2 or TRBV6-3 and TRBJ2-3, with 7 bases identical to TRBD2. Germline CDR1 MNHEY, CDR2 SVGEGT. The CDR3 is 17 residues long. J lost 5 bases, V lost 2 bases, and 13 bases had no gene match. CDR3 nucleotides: TGTGCCAGCAGTTACCGATTCTTGGGGGGGGGAGAAGATACGCAGTATTTT. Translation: CASSYRFLGGGEDTQYF.

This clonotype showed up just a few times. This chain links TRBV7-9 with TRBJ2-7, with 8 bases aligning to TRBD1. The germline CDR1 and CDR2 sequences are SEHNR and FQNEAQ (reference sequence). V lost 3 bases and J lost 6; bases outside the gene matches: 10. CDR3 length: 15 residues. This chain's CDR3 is CASSFLDRGGGEQYF. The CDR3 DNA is TGTGCCAGCAGCTTCTTAGACAGGGGCGGAGGCGAGCAGTACTTC.

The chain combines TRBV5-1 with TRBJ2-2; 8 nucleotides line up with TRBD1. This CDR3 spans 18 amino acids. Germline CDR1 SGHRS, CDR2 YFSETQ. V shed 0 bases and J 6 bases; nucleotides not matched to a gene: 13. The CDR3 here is CASSLASGDRGRAGELFF. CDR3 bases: TGCGCCAGCAGCTTGGCCAGTGGCGACAGGGGAAGGGCCGGGGAGCTGTTTTTT.

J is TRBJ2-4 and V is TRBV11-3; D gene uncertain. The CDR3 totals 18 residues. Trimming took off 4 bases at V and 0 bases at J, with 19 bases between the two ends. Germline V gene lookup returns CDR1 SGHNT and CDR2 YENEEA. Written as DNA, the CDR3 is TGTGCCAGCAGCTCGACACCGATACTAACCTTAGCCAAAAACATTCAGTACTTC. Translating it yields CASSSTPILTLAKNIQYF.

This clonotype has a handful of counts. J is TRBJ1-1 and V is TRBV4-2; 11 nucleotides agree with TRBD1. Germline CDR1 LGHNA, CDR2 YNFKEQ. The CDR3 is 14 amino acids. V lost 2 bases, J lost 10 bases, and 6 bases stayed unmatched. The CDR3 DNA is TGTGCCAGCAGCCAAACGGGACAGGGGGTTCGAGCTTTCTTT. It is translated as CASSQTGQGVRAFF.

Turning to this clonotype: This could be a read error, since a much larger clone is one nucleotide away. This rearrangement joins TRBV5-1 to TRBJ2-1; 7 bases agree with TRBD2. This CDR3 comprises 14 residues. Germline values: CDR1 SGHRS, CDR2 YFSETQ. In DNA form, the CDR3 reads TGCGCCAGCAGCCACGGGGGGACCTACAATGAGCAGCTCTTC. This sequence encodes CASSHGGTYNEQLF.

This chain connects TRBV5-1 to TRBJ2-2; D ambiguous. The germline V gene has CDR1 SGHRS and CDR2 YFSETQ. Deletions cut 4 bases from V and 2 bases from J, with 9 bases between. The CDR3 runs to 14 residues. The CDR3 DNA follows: TGCGCCAGCAGCGTGTATTCTAACACCGGGGAGCTGTTTTTT. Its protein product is CASSVYSNTGELFF.

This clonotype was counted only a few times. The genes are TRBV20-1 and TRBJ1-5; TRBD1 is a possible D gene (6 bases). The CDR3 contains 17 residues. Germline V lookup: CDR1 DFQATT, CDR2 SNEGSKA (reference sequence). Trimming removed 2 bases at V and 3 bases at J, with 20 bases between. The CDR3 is CSARPFKGVSDNQPQHF. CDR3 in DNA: TGCAGTGCTAGACCATTCAAGGGGGTATCGGACAATCAGCCCCAGCATTTT.

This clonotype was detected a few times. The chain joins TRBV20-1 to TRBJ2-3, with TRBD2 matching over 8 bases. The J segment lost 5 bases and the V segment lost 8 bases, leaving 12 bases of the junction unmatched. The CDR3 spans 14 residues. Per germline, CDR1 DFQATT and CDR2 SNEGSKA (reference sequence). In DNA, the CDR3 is TGCAGTTCCCCGGGAGTAGCGGGAAGAGATACGCAGTATTTT. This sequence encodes CSSPGVAGRDTQYF.

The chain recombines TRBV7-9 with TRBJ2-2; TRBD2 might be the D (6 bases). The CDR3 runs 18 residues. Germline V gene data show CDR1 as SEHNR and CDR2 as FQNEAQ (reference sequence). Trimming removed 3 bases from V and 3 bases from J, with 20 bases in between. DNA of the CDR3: TGTGCCAGCAGCTTCCCTCCTCCCGGAGGGGCCGACACCGGGGAGCTGTTTTTT. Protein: CASSFPPPGGADTGELFF.

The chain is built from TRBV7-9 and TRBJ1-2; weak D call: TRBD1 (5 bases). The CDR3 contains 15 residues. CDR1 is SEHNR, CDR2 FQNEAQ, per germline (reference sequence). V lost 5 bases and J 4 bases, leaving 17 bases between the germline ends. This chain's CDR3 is CASSLQGPGLYGYTF. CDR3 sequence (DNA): TGTGCCAGCAGCCTGCAAGGGCCGGGACTCTATGGCTACACCTTC. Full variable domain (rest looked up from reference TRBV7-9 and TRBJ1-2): DTGVSQNPRHKITKRGQNVTFRCDPISEHNRLYWYRQTLGQGPEFLTYFQNEAQLEKSRLLSDRFSAERPKGSFSTLEIQRTEQGDSAMYLCASSLQGPGLYGYTFGSGTRLTVV.

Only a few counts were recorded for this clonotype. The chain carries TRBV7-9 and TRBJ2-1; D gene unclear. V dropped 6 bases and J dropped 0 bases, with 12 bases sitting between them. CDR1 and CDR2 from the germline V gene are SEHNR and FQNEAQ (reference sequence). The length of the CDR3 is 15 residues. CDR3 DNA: TGTGCCAGCAGTCAACGACGGAGCTCCTACAATGAGCAGTTCTTC. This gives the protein CASSQRRSSYNEQFF.

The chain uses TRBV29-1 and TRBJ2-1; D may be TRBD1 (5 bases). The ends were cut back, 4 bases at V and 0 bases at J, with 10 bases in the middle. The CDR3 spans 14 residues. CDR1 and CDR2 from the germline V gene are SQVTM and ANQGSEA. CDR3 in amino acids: CSVVDTGSYNEQFF. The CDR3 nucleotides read TGCAGCGTTGTGGACACTGGCTCCTACAATGAGCAGTTCTTC.

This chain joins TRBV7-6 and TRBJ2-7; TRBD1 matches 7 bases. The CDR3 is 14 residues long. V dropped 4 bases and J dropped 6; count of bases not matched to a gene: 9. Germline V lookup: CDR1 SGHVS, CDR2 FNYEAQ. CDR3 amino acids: CASSSKTSGGEQYF. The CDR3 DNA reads TGTGCCAGCAGCTCCAAGACCTCAGGGGGCGAGCAGTACTTC.

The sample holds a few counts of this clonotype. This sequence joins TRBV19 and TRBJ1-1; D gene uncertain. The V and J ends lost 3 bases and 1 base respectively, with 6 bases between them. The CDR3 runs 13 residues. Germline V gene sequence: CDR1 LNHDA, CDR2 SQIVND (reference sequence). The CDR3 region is CASSIQENTEAFF. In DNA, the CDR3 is TGTGCCAGTAGTATTCAGGAGAACACTGAAGCTTTCTTT.

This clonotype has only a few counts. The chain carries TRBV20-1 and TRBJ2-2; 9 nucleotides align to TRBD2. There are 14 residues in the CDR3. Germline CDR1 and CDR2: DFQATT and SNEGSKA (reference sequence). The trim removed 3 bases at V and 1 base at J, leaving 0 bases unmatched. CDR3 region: CSARTSGNTGELFF. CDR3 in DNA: TGCAGTGCTAGGACTAGCGGGAACACCGGGGAGCTGTTTTTT.

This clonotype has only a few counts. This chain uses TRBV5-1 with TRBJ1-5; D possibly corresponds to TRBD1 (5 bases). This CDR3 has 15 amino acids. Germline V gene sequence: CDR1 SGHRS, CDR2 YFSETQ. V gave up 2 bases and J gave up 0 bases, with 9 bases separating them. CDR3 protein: CASSFVGPSNQPQHF. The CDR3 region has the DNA TGCGCCAGCAGCTTTGTGGGGCCTAGCAATCAGCCCCAGCATTTT.